In this sample, the clone carrying this TCR beta chain turned up a few times. Its antigen is currently unknown. Between the trimmed V and J ends, which lost 1 base and 3 bases, there was a span of 25 bases. The CDR3 has 19 amino acids. The record originates from a study of post-analysis software for immune sequencing data. Study-level background: Clinical courses comprised relapsing-remitting, secondary progressive and progressive-relapsing multiple sclerosis. Study-wide results and caveats: Versus controls, multiple sclerosis patients showed significantly lower diversity (normalized Chao1). When the samples were clustered directly with F measure, those that had been prepared in the same batch showed strong co-clustering. TRBV segments more frequent in patients than in controls numbered a few and included TRBV5-6, TRBV5-1 and TRBV20-1.

Each TCR beta cDNA library carried unique molecular identifiers. The T cell input of roughly 0.95 to 11 million gave a few hundred thousand cDNA molecules. TCRdb reanalysed the PCR reads using MiXCR and keeps one entry per CDR3 protein. The sample holds about 540,000 distinct CDR3 sequences, around a third seen once. The genes are TRBV12-3 or TRBV12-4 and TRBJ2-7; no reliable D call. This clonotype was sampled from a girl aged 2-17 years with multiple sclerosis. The sample consisted of blood. This chain's CDR3 is CASSLVNPLAAASNYEQYF. In nucleotides, the CDR3 is TGTGCCAGCAGTTTAGTTAATCCCCTGGCGGCAGCGTCAAACTACGAGCAGTACTTC.